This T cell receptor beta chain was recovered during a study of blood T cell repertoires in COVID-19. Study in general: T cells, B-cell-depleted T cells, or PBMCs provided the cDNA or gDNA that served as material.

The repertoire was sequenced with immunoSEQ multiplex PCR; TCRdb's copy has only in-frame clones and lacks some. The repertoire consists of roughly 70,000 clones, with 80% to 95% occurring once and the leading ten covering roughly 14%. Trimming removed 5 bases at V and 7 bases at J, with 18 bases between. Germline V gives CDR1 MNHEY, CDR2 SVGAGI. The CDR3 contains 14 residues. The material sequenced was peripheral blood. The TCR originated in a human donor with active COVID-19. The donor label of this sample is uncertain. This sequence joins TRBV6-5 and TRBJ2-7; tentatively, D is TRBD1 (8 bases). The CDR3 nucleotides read TGTGCCAGCAGTCGACAGGGGCGGGGGAGGGAGCAGTACTTC. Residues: CASSRQGRGREQYF.